The 5 T cell receptor beta chains reported below all come from one sample, sequenced in a study of cytomegalovirus exposure and HLA in healthy donors. PCR primers comprised 60 Vbeta and 13 Jbeta primers. Clones were sequenced by immunoSEQ multiplex PCR, and TCRdb holds only the in-frame ones, with some missing. The sample includes 60,000 to 85,000 clones, more than 55% of them seen just once. Sequenced sample: PBMCs. The receptor source for this set is a man in his 60s in good health and CMV-seropositive.

The V call is TRBV6-5, the J call TRBJ2-3; D remains ambiguous. V was cut by 2 bases and J by 3 bases, with 9 bases left in between. The CDR3 has 14 residues. Germline lookup yields CDR1 MNHEY and CDR2 SVGAGI. For the CDR3, the DNA is TGTGCCAGCAGTTACGTAGCTAGGACAGATACGCAGTATTTT. Its protein product is CASSYVARTDTQYF.

This clone was detected only a few times. The chain's CDR3 is CASSWEGNPEQFF. Here the CDR3 DNA reads TGTGCCAGCTCTTGGGAGGGCAACCCAGAGCAGTTCTTC. The chain carries TRBV25-1 and TRBJ2-1, with 7 bases aligning to TRBD2. V lost 8 bases to trimming and J lost 10 bases; unmatched junction nucleotides: 11. Germline-derived CDR1 and CDR2 are MGHDK and SYGVNS. The CDR3 sequence is 13 residues long.

J is TRBJ2-3 and V is TRBV10-1, with 11 nucleotides matching TRBD2. The CDR3 loop spans 13 amino acids. With 6 bases clipped from V and 11 bases from J, the junction kept 7 bases outside the gene matches. Germline V CDR1 and CDR2: WNHNN, SYGVQD (reference sequence). The chain's CDR3 is CASSGGLAAVQYF. The CDR3 coding sequence is TGCGCCAGCAGCGGGGGACTAGCGGCCGTGCAGTATTTT.

V usage is TRBV27 and J usage is TRBJ1-1; 8 positions match TRBD1. CDR3 size: 15 residues. V was pared by 4 bases and J by 5 bases, with 9 bases of the junction left unmatched. The germline V gene encodes CDR1 MNHEY and CDR2 SMNVEV (reference sequence). DNA for the CDR3: TGTGCCAGCAGTTCAGGGGGCCAGGGGTCGACTGAAGCTTTCTTT. Amino acid sequence: CASSSGGQGSTEAFF.

This chain links TRBV28 with TRBJ2-6; D is possibly TRBD1 (5 bases). Germline loops: CDR1 MDHEN, CDR2 SYDVKM. The CDR3 consists of 16 residues. Trimming left V 10 bases short and J 0 bases short, with 16 bases between. This CDR3 reads CAIQTTGDSGANVLTF. CDR3 DNA: TGTGCCATTCAAACCACAGGAGACTCTGGGGCCAACGTCCTGACTTTC.